These T cell receptor beta chains were read from a single sample in a study of T cells in Graves' hyperthyroidism and ophthalmopathy. Each CDR3 protein is one row after TCRdb ran MiXCR on the multiplex PCR reads. The table has hundreds of thousands of distinct CDR3 sequences, about 45% seen once; the top ten hold more than 7%. The material sequenced was peripheral blood or thyroid tissue (not recorded which). Receptors originate from an adult man with Graves' disease, either hyperthyroidism or ophthalmopathy (not recorded which). CDR3s include the opening cysteine and the closing phenylalanine or tryptophan. Fields, in order: V gene, clone size, J gene, CDR3 protein. Rows may omit the clone size; those that give it use once, few, many or a size class.

v_call: TRBV29-1; clone_size: many; j_call: TRBJ1-1; cdr3_aa: CSGSTGAVTEAFF
v_call: TRBV7-9; clone_size: NA; j_call: TRBJ2-5; cdr3_aa: CASSLLPGQGRETQYF
v_call: TRBV7-2; clone_size: NA; j_call: TRBJ2-7; cdr3_aa: CASSLGTGTIREQYF
v_call: TRBV6-5; clone_size: few; j_call: TRBJ1-1; cdr3_aa: CASSYTLQGGTEAFF
v_call: TRBV29-1; clone_size: many; j_call: TRBJ2-7; cdr3_aa: CSVPSSGRAGEQYF
v_call: TRBV10-3; clone_size: NA; j_call: TRBJ1-6; cdr3_aa: CAISDDRDSPLHF
v_call: TRBV29-1; clone_size: NA; j_call: TRBJ2-2; cdr3_aa: CSVASGTGNTGELFF
v_call: TRBV2; clone_size: few; j_call: TRBJ2-7; cdr3_aa: CASSSPGQGDYEQYF
v_call: TRBV29-1; clone_size: few; j_call: TRBJ1-1; cdr3_aa: CSGFGKNTEAFF
v_call: TRBV29-1; clone_size: NA; j_call: TRBJ2-5; cdr3_aa: CSVSKGETQYF
v_call: TRBV20-1; clone_size: NA; j_call: TRBJ1-5; cdr3_aa: CSASDRIDSNQPQHF
v_call: TRBV7-2; clone_size: many; j_call: TRBJ2-5; cdr3_aa: CASSLTRDRGRETQYF
v_call: TRBV5-1; clone_size: NA; j_call: TRBJ2-7; cdr3_aa: CASSLAGGTGRAYEQYF
v_call: TRBV2; clone_size: few; j_call: TRBJ1-1; cdr3_aa: CASSEPLRDRQMNTEAFF
v_call: TRBV12-3/TRBV12-4; clone_size: NA; j_call: TRBJ1-3; cdr3_aa: CASSQLDRGGNTIYF
v_call: TRBV7-9; clone_size: NA; j_call: TRBJ1-1; cdr3_aa: CASSLAGVQTEAFF
v_call: TRBV20-1; clone_size: few; j_call: TRBJ1-2; cdr3_aa: CSAGGHGYTF
v_call: TRBV29-1; clone_size: few; j_call: TRBJ2-2; cdr3_aa: CSVVRVNTGELFF
v_call: TRBV7-8; clone_size: few; j_call: TRBJ2-5; cdr3_aa: CASSAPGSLSTQYF
v_call: TRBV12-3/TRBV12-4; clone_size: many; j_call: TRBJ2-7; cdr3_aa: CASSSSGDEQYF
v_call: TRBV28; clone_size: NA; j_call: TRBJ1-2; cdr3_aa: CASSSPDRPGGRYGYTF
v_call: TRBV29-1; clone_size: many; j_call: TRBJ1-6; cdr3_aa: CSAETGGIGSPLHF
v_call: TRBV2; clone_size: few; j_call: TRBJ1-5; cdr3_aa: CATEGNQPQHF
v_call: TRBV7-8; clone_size: NA; j_call: TRBJ2-2; cdr3_aa: CASSLRRTATNTGELFF
v_call: TRBV20-1; clone_size: few; j_call: TRBJ1-5; cdr3_aa: CSASFGTGKDQPQHF
v_call: TRBV11-2; clone_size: NA; j_call: TRBJ1-6; cdr3_aa: CASSFPTGGRSPLHF
v_call: TRBV6-5; clone_size: NA; j_call: TRBJ2-2; cdr3_aa: CASSSNNLSGELFF
v_call: TRBV7-9; clone_size: many; j_call: TRBJ1-2; cdr3_aa: CASSGTAHGYTF
v_call: TRBV29-1; clone_size: NA; j_call: TRBJ2-2; cdr3_aa: CSVYGQGTSTGELFF
v_call: TRBV20-1; clone_size: few; j_call: TRBJ2-2; cdr3_aa: CSARGQGAAGELFF
v_call: TRBV9; clone_size: few; j_call: TRBJ1-3; cdr3_aa: CASSRELLSSGNTIYF
v_call: TRBV6-6; clone_size: few; j_call: TRBJ2-7; cdr3_aa: CASSSMGEQYF
v_call: TRBV10-3; clone_size: few; j_call: TRBJ2-7; cdr3_aa: CATKNPIAEQYF
v_call: TRBV24-1; clone_size: NA; j_call: TRBJ2-5; cdr3_aa: CATSDAPYF
v_call: TRBV15; clone_size: few; j_call: TRBJ1-4; cdr3_aa: CATSRKAGTGDEKLFF
v_call: TRBV20-1; clone_size: few; j_call: TRBJ2-5; cdr3_aa: CSAREGLAGDNKEETQYF
v_call: TRBV7-6; clone_size: NA; j_call: TRBJ2-7; cdr3_aa: CARDGTGGDEQYF
v_call: TRBV6-5; clone_size: NA; j_call: TRBJ1-6; cdr3_aa: CAISRDIFPKNSPLHF
v_call: TRBV2; clone_size: NA; j_call: TRBJ2-7; cdr3_aa: CASSLRGTVYEQYF
v_call: TRBV19; clone_size: NA; j_call: TRBJ1-5; cdr3_aa: CASSHQGQGSNQPQHF
v_call: TRBV6-1; clone_size: many; j_call: TRBJ1-5; cdr3_aa: CASSGTGGSNQPQHF
v_call: TRBV29-1; clone_size: many; j_call: TRBJ2-5; cdr3_aa: CSVEAGKRETQYF
v_call: TRBV7-6; clone_size: once; j_call: TRBJ2-7; cdr3_aa: CTSSLGATGVRSYEQYF
v_call: TRBV29-1; clone_size: many; j_call: TRBJ1-1; cdr3_aa: CSVLRTGGSTEAFF
v_call: TRBV6-5; clone_size: many; j_call: TRBJ2-6; cdr3_aa: CASSSRSSGANVLTF
v_call: TRBV7-7; clone_size: NA; j_call: TRBJ2-5; cdr3_aa: CASSPSGGVKTQYF
v_call: TRBV20-1; clone_size: few; j_call: TRBJ1-1; cdr3_aa: CSARERGVANTEAFF
v_call: TRBV10-2; clone_size: many; j_call: TRBJ2-7; cdr3_aa: CASRDIAEKTYEQYF
v_call: TRBV24-1; clone_size: NA; j_call: TRBJ1-2; cdr3_aa: CATSDSHYGYTF
v_call: TRBV6-1; clone_size: NA; j_call: TRBJ2-5; cdr3_aa: CASNEETGRGETQYF
v_call: TRBV19; clone_size: NA; j_call: TRBJ1-5; cdr3_aa: CASDFSRNQPQHF
v_call: TRBV19; clone_size: NA; j_call: TRBJ2-7; cdr3_aa: CASRPNRGDYEQYF